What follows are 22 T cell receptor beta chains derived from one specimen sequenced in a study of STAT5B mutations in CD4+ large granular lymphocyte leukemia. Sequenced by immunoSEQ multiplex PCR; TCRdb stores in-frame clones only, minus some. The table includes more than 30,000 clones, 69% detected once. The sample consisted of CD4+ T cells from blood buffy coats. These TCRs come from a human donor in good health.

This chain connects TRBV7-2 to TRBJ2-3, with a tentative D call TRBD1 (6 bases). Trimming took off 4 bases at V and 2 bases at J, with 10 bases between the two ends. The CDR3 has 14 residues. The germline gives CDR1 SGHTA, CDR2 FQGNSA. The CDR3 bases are TGTGCCAGCAGCTCCTCAGGGGTCACAGATACGCAGTATTTT. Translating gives CASSSSGVTDTQYF.

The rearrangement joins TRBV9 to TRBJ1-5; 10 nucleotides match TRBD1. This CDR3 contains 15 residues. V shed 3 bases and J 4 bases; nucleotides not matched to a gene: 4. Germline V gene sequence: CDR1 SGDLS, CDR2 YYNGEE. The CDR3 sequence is CASSAGQGENQPQHF. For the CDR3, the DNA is TGTGCCAGCAGCGCCGGACAGGGGGAGAATCAGCCCCAGCATTTT.

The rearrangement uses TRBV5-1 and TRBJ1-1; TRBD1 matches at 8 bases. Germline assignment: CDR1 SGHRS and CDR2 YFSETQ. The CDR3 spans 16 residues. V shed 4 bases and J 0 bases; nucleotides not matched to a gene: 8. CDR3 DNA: TGCGCCAGCAGCCCGGGGACAGGTTCCATGAACACTGAAGCTTTCTTT. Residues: CASSPGTGSMNTEAFF.

The CDR3 DNA reads as TGCGCCAGCAGCCAAGATTTGGCAGTTGGATGGGGCTACACCTTC. It is translated as CASSQDLAVGWGYTF. The chain employs TRBV4-3 and TRBJ1-2; D remains unclear. The CDR3 loop spans 15 amino acids. Germline V CDR1 and CDR2: LGHNA, YSLEER. Trimming took off 0 bases at V and 8 bases at J, with 16 bases between the two ends.

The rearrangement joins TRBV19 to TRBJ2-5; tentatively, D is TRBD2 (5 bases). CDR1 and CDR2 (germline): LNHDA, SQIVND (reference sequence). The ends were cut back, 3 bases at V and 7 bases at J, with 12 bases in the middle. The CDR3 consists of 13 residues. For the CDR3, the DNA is TGTGCCAGTAGTATCGGTCAGGCGGGGACCCAGTACTTC. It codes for CASSIGQAGTQYF.

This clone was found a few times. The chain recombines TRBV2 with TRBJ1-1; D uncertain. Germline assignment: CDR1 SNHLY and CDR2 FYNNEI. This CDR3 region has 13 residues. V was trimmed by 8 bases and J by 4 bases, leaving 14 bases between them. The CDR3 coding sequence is TGTGCCAGCTGTCTGGGTTCGGGCACTGAAGCTTTCTTT. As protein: CASCLGSGTEAFF.

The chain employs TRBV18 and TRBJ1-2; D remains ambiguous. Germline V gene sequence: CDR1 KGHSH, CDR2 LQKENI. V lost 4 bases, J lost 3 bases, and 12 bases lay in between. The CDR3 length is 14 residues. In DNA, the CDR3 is TGTGCCAGCTCACAAAGCGGCAGTCACTATGGCTACACCTTC. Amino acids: CASSQSGSHYGYTF.

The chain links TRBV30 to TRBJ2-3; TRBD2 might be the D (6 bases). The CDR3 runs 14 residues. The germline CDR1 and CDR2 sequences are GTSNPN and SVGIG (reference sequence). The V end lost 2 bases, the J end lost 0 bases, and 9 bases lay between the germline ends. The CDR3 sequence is CAWSTGLSTDTQYF. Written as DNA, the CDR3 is TGTGCCTGGAGTACGGGACTCAGCACAGATACGCAGTATTTT.

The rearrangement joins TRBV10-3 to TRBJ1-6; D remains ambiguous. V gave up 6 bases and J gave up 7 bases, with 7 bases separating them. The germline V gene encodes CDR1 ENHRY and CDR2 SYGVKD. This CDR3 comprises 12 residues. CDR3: CAIRRENSPLHF. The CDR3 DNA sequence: TGTGCCATCAGACGGGAGAATTCACCCCTCCACTTT.

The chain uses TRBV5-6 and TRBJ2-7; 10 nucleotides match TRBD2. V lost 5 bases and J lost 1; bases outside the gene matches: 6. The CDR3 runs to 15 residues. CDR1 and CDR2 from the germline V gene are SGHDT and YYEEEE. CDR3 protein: CASRSWTSGSYEQYF. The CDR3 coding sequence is TGTGCCAGCAGATCATGGACTAGCGGTTCCTACGAGCAGTACTTC.

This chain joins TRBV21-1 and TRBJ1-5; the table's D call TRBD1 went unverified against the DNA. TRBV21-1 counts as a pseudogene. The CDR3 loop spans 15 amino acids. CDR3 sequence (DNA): TGTGCCAGCAGCAGTAGGACAGGGCCTGATCAGCCCCAGCATTTT. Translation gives CASSSRTGPDQPQHF.

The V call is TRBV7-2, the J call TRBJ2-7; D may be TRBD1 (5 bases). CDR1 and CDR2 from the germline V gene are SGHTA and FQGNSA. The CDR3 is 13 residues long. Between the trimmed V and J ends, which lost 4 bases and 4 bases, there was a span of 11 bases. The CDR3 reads CASSSQGRYEQYF. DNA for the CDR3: TGTGCCAGCAGCTCCCAGGGTAGATACGAGCAGTACTTC.

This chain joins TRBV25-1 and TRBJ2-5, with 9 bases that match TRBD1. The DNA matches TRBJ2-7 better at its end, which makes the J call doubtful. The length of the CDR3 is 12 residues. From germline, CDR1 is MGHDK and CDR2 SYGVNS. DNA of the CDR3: TGTGCCAGCGTGGACAGGGGCTACGAGCAGTACTTC. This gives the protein CASVDRGYEQYF.

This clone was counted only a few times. CDR3 DNA sequence: TGTGCCAGCAGTTTAGGCACGCTGGGCTATGGCTACACCTTC. Protein sequence: CASSLGTLGYGYTF. This rearrangement joins TRBV27 to TRBJ1-2; the D is unclear. Trimming left V 2 bases short and J 4 bases short, with 11 bases between. CDR3 length equals 14 residues. CDR1 is MNHEY, CDR2 SMNVEV, per germline (reference sequence).

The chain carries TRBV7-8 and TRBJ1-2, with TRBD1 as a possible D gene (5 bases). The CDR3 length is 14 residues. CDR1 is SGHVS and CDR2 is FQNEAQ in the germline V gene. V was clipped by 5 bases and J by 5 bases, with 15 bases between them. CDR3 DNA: TGTGCCAGCAGCAAGGACACGACCCCTTATGGCTACACCTTC. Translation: CASSKDTTPYGYTF.

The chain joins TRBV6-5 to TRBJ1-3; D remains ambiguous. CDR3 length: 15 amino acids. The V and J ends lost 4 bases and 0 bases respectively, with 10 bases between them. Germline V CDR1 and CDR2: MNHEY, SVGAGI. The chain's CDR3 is CASSLSRVSGNTIYF. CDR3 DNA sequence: TGTGCCAGCAGTTTATCCAGAGTCTCTGGAAACACCATATATTTT.

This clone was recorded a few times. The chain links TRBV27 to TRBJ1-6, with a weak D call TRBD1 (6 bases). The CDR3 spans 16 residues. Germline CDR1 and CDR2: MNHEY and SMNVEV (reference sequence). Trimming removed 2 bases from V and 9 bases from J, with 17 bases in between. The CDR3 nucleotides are TGTGCCAGCAGTTTACCACAGGGCCCGCACGGTTCACCCCTCCACTTT. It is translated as CASSLPQGPHGSPLHF.

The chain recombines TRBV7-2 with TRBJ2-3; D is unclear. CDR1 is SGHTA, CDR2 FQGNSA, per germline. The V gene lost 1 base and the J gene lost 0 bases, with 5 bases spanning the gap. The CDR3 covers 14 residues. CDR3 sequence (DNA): TGTGCCAGCAGCTTAGGCCCAAGCACAGATACGCAGTATTTT. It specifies CASSLGPSTDTQYF. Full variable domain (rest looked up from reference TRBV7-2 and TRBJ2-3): GAGVSQSPSNKVTEKGKDVELRCDPISGHTALYWYRQSLGQGLEFLIYFQGNSAPDKSGLPSDRFSAERTGGSVSTLTIQRTQQEDSAVYLCASSLGPSTDTQYFGPGTRLTVL.

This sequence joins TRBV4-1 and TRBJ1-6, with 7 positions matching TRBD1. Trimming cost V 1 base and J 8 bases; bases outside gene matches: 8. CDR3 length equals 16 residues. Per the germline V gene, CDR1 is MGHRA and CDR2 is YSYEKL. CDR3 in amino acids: CASSQVSGQIHSPLHF. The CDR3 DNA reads TGCGCCAGCAGCCAAGTTTCGGGACAGATCCATTCACCCCTCCACTTT.

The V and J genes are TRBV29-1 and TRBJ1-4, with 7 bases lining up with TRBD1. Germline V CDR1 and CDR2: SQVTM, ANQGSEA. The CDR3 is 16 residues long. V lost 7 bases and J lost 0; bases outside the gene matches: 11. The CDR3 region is CSAFDREGATNEKLFF. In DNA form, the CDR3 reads TGCAGCGCCTTTGACAGGGAGGGGGCAACTAATGAAAAACTGTTTTTT.

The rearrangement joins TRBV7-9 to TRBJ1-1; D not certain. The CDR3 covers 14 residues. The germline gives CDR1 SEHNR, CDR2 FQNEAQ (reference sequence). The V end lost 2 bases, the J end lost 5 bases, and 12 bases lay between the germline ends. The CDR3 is CASSLWGTTTEAFF. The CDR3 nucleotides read TGTGCCAGCAGCTTATGGGGTACGACGACTGAAGCTTTCTTT. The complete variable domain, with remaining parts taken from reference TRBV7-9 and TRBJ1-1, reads DTGVSQNPRHKITKRGQNVTFRCDPISEHNRLYWYRQTLGQGPEFLTYFQNEAQLEKSRLLSDRFSAERPKGSFSTLEIQRTEQGDSAMYLCASSLWGTTTEAFFGQGTRLTVV.

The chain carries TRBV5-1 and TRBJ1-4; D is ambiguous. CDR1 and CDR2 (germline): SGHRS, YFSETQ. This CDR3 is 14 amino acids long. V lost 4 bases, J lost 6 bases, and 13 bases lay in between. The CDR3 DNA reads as TGCGCCAGCAGCATCAGCGGGTTTGATGAAAAACTGTTTTTT. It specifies CASSISGFDEKLFF.